This T cell receptor (beta chain) was sequenced for a study of cytomegalovirus exposure and HLA in healthy donors. Study summary: Of all 400 or so donors who were genotyped, about 80% belonged to the Caucasian-associated ancestry cluster. The study's findings and limits: Most observed TCR sequences were rare, whereas some public TCRs were detected in many donors.

With regard to this clone: Its specificity is unknown. The DNA is left out, because the CDR3 cannot be placed on it with certainty; the CDR3 is given as TCRdb lists it.

Researchers ran the PCR with 60 Vbeta and 13 Jbeta primers. The protocol was immunoSEQ multiplex PCR, while the TCRdb copy is restricted to in-frame clones and leaves out a portion. This table holds some 100,000 clones, roughly 70% found once. The sample consisted of PBMCs. This TCR came from a woman in her seventies in good health and CMV-seropositive.

The CDR3 loop reads CSSWGGYGCTF. This chain connects TRBV29-1 to TRBJ1-2. Germline values: CDR1 SQVTM, CDR2 ANQGSEA. The CDR3 is 11 residues long, counting both termini.